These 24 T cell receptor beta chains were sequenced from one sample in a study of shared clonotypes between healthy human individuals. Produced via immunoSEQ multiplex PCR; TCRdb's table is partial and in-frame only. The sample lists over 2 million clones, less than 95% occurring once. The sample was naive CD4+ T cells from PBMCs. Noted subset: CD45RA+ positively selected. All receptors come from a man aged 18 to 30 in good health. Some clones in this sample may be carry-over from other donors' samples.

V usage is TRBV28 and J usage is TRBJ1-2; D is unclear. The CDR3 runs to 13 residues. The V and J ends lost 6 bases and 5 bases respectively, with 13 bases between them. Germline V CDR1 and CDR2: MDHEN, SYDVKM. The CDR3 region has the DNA TGTGCCAGCAGCGGGTTTACGAATTATGGCTACACCTTC. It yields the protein CASSGFTNYGYTF.

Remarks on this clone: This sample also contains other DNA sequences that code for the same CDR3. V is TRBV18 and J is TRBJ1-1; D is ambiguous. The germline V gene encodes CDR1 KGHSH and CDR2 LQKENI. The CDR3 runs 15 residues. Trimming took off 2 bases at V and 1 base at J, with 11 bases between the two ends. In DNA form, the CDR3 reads TGTGCCAGCTCACCAGGCCAGGTCAGGAACACTGAAGCTTTCTTT. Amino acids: CASSPGQVRNTEAFF.

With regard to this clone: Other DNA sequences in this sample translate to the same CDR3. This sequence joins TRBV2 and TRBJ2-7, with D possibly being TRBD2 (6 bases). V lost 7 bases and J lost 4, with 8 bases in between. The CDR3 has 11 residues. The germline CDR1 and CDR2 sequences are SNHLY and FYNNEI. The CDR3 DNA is TGTGCCAGCATAGGAGGGTACGAGCAGTACTTC. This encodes CASIGGYEQYF.

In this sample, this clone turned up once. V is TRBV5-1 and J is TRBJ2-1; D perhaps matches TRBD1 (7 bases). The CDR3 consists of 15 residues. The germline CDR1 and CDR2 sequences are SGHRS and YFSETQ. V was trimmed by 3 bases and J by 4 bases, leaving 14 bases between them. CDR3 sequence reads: CASSSRGVGYNEQFF. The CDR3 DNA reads TGCGCCAGCAGCTCCAGGGGGGTCGGATACAATGAGCAGTTCTTC.

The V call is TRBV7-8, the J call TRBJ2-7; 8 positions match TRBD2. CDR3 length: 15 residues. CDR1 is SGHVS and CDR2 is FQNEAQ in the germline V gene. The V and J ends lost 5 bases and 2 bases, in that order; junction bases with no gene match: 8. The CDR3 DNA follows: TGTGCCAGCAGCCCTCGGGAGGGGGGCACCTACGAGCAGTACTTC. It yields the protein CASSPREGGTYEQYF.

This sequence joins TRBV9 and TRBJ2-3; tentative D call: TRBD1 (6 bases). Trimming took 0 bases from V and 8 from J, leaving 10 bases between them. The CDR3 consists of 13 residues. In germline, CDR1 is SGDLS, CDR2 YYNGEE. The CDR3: CASSVDQGGTQYF. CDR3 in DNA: TGTGCCAGCAGCGTAGACCAAGGGGGTACGCAGTATTTT.

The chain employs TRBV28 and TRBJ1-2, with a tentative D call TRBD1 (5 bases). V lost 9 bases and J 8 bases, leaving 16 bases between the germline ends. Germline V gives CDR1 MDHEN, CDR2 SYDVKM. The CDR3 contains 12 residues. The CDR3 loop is CASSLMGEGYTF. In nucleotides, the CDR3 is TGTGCCAGTAGCCTAATGGGGGAAGGCTACACCTTC.

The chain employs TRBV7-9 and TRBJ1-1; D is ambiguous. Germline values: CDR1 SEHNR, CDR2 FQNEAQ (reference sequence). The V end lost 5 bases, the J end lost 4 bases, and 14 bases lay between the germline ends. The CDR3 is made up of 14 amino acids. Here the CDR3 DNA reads TGTGCCAGCAGCCACTATCAGATGGGCACTGAAGCTTTCTTT. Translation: CASSHYQMGTEAFF.

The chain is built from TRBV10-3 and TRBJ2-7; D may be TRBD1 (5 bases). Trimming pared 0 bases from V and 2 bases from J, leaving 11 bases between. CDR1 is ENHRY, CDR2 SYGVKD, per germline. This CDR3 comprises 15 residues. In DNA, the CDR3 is TGTGCCATCAGTGAGTCGATAGGGGTTGCCTACGAGCAGTACTTC. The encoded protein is CAISESIGVAYEQYF.

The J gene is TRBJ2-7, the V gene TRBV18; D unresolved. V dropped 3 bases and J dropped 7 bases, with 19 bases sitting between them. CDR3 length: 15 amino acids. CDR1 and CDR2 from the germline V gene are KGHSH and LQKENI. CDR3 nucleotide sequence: TGTGCCAGCTCACCCCCGGAATACAGATTGGGGGAGCAGTACTTC. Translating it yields CASSPPEYRLGEQYF. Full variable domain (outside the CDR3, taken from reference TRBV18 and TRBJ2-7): NAGVMQNPRHLVRRRGQEARLRCSPMKGHSHVYWYRQLPEEGLKFMVYLQKENIIDESGMPKERFSAEFPKEGPSILRIQQVVRGDSAAYFCASSPPEYRLGEQYFGPGTRLTVT.

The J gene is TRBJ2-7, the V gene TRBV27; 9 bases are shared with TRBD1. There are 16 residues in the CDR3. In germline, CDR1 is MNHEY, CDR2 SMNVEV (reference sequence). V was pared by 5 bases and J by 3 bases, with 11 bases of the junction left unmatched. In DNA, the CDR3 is TGTGCCAGCAGTCCCCAGTTGGACAGGGGTTACTACGAGCAGTACTTC. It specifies CASSPQLDRGYYEQYF.

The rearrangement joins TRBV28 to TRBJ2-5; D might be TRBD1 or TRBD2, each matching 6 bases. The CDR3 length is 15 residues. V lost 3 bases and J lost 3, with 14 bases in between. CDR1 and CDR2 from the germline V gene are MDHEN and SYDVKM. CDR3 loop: CASSLPGGRKETQYF. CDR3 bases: TGTGCCAGCAGTTTGCCCGGGGGCCGGAAAGAGACCCAGTACTTC.

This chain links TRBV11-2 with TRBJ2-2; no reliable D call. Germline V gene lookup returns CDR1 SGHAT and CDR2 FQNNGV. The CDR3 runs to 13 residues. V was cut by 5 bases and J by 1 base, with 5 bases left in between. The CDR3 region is CASSPKNTGELFF. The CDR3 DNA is TGTGCCAGCAGCCCTAAGAACACCGGGGAGCTGTTTTTT. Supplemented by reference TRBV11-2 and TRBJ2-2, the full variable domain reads EAGVAQSPRYKIIEKRQSVAFWCNPISGHATLYWYQQILGQGPKLLIQFQNNGVVDDSQLPKDRFSAERLKGVDSTLKIQPAKLEDSAVYLCASSPKNTGELFFGEGSRLTVL.

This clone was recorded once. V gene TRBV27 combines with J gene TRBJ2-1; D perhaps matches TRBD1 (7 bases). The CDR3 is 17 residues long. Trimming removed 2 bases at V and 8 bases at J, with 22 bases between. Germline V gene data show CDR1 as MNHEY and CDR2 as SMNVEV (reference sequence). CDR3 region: CASSLRAGGTSLDEQFF. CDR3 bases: TGTGCCAGCAGTTTAAGGGCAGGGGGGACCTCACTGGATGAGCAGTTCTTC.

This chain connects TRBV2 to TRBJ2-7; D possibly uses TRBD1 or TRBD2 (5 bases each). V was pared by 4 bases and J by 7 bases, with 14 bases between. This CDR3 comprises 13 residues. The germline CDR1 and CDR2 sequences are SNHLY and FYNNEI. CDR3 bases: TGTGCCAGCAGTGCGCAGGGATCGGGAGAGCAGTACTTC. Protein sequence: CASSAQGSGEQYF.

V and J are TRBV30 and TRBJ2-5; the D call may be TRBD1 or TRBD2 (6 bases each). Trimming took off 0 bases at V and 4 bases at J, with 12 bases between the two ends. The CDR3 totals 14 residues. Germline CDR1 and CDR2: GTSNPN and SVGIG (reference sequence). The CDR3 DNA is TGTGCCTGGAGTGTACGCCGGGGGCGAGAGACCCAGTACTTC. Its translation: CAWSVRRGRETQYF.

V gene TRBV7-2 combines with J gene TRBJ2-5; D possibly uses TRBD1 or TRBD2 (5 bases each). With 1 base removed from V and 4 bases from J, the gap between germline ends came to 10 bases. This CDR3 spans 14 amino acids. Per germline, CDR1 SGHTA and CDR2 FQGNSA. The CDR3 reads CASSLVVGGETQYF. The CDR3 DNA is TGTGCCAGCAGCTTAGTTGTTGGGGGAGAGACCCAGTACTTC.

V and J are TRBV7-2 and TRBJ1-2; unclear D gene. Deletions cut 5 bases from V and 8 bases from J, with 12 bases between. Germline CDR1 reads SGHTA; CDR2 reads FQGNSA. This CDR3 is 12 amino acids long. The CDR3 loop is CASSPGPSGYTF. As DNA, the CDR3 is TGTGCCAGCAGCCCTGGGCCATCGGGCTACACCTTC.

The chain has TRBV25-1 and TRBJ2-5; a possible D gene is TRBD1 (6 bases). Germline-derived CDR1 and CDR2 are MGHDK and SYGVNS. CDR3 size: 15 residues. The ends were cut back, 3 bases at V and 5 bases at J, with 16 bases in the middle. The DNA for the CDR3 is TGTGCCAGCAGTGATCCACAGGGCTGGGGGGAGACCCAGTACTTC. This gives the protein CASSDPQGWGETQYF.

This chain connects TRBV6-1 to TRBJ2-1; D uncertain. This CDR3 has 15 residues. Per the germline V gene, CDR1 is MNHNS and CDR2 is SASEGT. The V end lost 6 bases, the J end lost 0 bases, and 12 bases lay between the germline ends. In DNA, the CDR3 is TGTGCCAGCAGGGGCCTCCAGAGCTCCTACAATGAGCAGTTCTTC. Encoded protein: CASRGLQSSYNEQFF.

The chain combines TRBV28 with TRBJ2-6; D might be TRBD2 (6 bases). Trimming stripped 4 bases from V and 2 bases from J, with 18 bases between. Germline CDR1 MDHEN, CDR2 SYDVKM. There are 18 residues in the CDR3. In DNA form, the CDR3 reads TGTGCCAGCAGTTGGTCTGTGCGGGAAAGAGCTGGGGCCAACGTCCTGACTTTC. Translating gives CASSWSVRERAGANVLTF.

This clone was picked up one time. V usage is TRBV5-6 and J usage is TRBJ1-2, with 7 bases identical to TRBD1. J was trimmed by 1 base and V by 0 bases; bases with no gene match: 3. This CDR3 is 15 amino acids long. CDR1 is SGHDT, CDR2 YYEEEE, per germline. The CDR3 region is CASSLGTGYNYGYTF. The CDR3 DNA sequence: TGTGCCAGCAGCTTGGGGACAGGTTATAACTATGGCTACACCTTC.

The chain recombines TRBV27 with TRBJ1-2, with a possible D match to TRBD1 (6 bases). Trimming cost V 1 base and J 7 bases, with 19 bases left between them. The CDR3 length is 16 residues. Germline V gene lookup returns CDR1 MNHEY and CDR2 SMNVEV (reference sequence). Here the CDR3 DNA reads TGTGCCAGCAGTTTATATTCGACCGCAGACAGGAGTGGCTACACCTTC. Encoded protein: CASSLYSTADRSGYTF.

This chain's CDR3 is CAWSVPAQPYYEQYF. Here the CDR3 DNA reads TGTGCCTGGAGTGTACCGGCCCAGCCCTACTACGAGCAGTACTTC. The chain recombines TRBV30 with TRBJ2-7; D unclear. The CDR3 spans 15 residues. Germline CDR1 and CDR2: GTSNPN and SVGIG (reference sequence). Trimming shortened V by 0 bases and J by 3 bases, and 15 bases separated the two germline ends.